The 30 T cell receptor beta chains listed next were all sequenced from one sample in a study of blood T cell repertoires in COVID-19. Libraries were prepared by immunoSEQ multiplex PCR; TCRdb keeps only in-frame clonotypes and omits some of them. The table lists around 200,000 clones, about 83% of them singletons. Sequenced input: peripheral blood. The receptors shown here come from a woman aged 45-59 years with acute or convalescent COVID-19.

The V and J genes are TRBV2 and TRBJ2-1; TRBD2 matches at 8 bases. CDR3 size: 15 residues. CDR1 is SNHLY, CDR2 FYNNEI, per germline. V was clipped by 1 base and J by 7 bases; unmatched bases: 6. DNA for the CDR3: TGTGCCAGCAGTGAAGTAAGTACTAGCGGAAATGAGCAGTTCTTC. Protein: CASSEVSTSGNEQFF. Complete variable domain (other parts from reference TRBV2 and TRBJ2-1): EPEVTQTPSHQVTQMGQEVILRCVPISNHLYFYWYRQILGQKVEFLVSFYNNEISEKSEIFDDQFSVERPDGSNFTLKIRSTKLEDSAMYFCASSEVSTSGNEQFFGPGTRLTVL.

By frequency in the sample, this clone is medium-sized. V usage is TRBV7-9 and J usage is TRBJ2-3; 13 positions agree with TRBD2. Germline lookup yields CDR1 SEHNR and CDR2 FQNEAQ (reference sequence). The CDR3 runs 18 residues. V trimming: 4 bases; J trimming: 2 bases; junction bases outside the gene matches: 9. The CDR3 reads CASSSGLAGATHTDTQYF. The CDR3 nucleotides read TGTGCCAGCAGCTCCGGACTAGCGGGAGCCACACACACAGATACGCAGTATTTT.

This chain connects TRBV6-5 to TRBJ1-6, with D maybe TRBD1 (6 bases). Trimming shortened V by 11 bases and J by 6 bases, and 17 bases separated the two germline ends. CDR1 and CDR2 from the germline V gene are MNHEY and SVGAGI. The CDR3 has 14 amino acids. The CDR3 reads CACERGLGNSPLHF. The CDR3 nucleotides read TGTGCCTGCGAAAGGGGGTTGGGTAATTCACCCCTCCACTTT.

The chain has TRBV4-2 and TRBJ2-3; TRBD2 aligns across 16 bases. Germline V gives CDR1 LGHNA, CDR2 YNFKEQ. J was trimmed by 3 bases and V by 0 bases; bases with no gene match: 15. The CDR3 is 22 residues long. CDR3: CASSQDSSRGLAGGVVTDTQYF. CDR3 nucleotide sequence: TGTGCCAGCAGCCAAGATAGTAGCCGGGGACTAGCGGGAGGGGTCGTGACAGATACGCAGTATTTT.

This rearrangement joins TRBV24-1 to TRBJ2-7, with 8 bases identical to TRBD2. The germline gives CDR1 KGHDR, CDR2 SFDVKD. V lost 7 bases and J lost 2; bases outside the gene matches: 9. This CDR3 contains 15 residues. In DNA, the CDR3 is TGTGCCACCAGCCCTGGGATAGCGGGGACCTACGAGCAGTACTTC. Encoded protein: CATSPGIAGTYEQYF.

This rearrangement joins TRBV10-3 to TRBJ2-7; weak D call: TRBD1 (5 bases). Between the trimmed V and J ends, which lost 2 bases and 1 base, there was a span of 12 bases. The CDR3 runs 15 residues. Germline-derived CDR1 and CDR2 are ENHRY and SYGVKD. The CDR3 DNA follows: TGTGCCATCAGTGAGCTCCAGGGCTCATCCTACGAGCAGTACTTC. The encoded protein is CAISELQGSSYEQYF.

The V gene is TRBV11-2, the J gene TRBJ1-5, with no clear D. This CDR3 spans 15 amino acids. The germline V and J ends were trimmed by 1 base and 1 base, with 8 bases remaining between them. Germline lookup yields CDR1 SGHAT and CDR2 FQNNGV. The CDR3 DNA sequence: TGTGCCAGCAGCTTAGTGGGCCAAAGCAATCAGCCCCAGCATTTT. It encodes CASSLVGQSNQPQHF.

In this sample, this clone turned up a few times. The chain combines TRBV13 with TRBJ2-7; D gene unclear. Trimming cost V 6 bases and J 3 bases, with 15 bases left between them. The length of the CDR3 is 14 residues. Germline CDR1 reads PRHDT; CDR2 reads FYEKMQ (reference sequence). CDR3 protein: CASSNRPSGYEQYF. The DNA for the CDR3 is TGTGCCAGCAGTAATAGGCCATCAGGCTACGAGCAGTACTTC.

V and J are TRBV19 and TRBJ1-5, with D perhaps matching TRBD1 (6 bases). The CDR3 sequence is 16 residues long. The V and J ends lost 5 bases and 1 base respectively, with 15 bases between them. CDR1 LNHDA and CDR2 SQIVND come from the germline V gene (reference sequence). The CDR3, as DNA: TGTGCCAGTAGTGCCATTACAGGGCCCAGCAATCAGCCCCAGCATTTT. This sequence encodes CASSAITGPSNQPQHF.

The chain uses TRBV3-1 (or the pseudogene TRBV3-2) and TRBJ2-7, with 12 bases matching TRBD1. The germline CDR1 and CDR2 sequences are LGHDT and YNNKEL (reference sequence). Trimming removed 4 bases from V and 10 bases from J; junction bases left unmatched: 14. The CDR3 has 16 residues. This CDR3 reads CASSPPGQGAITSQYF. In DNA, the CDR3 is TGTGCCAGCAGCCCGCCGGGACAGGGGGCTATTACGAGCCAGTACTTC.

V and J are TRBV7-2 and TRBJ2-3; 15 bases match TRBD2. The CDR3 totals 15 residues. Germline V gives CDR1 SGHTA, CDR2 FQGNSA. With 5 bases clipped from V and 9 bases from J, the junction kept 6 bases outside the gene matches. CDR3 sequence reads: CASSRTSGRAETQYF. The CDR3 DNA is TGTGCCAGCAGCCGGACTAGCGGGAGGGCCGAGACGCAGTATTTT.

As DNA, the CDR3 is TGTGCCAGCGGCCCCTCCGCGCAGGGTCAGCAGCCCCAGCATTTT. It yields the protein CASGPSAQGQQPQHF. The V call is TRBV9, the J call TRBJ1-5; D may be TRBD1 (5 bases). The CDR3 is 15 amino acids. Trimming cost V 7 bases and J 7 bases, with 21 bases left between them. The V gene's germline CDR1 is SGDLS and CDR2 YYNGEE.

The chain recombines TRBV5-1 with TRBJ2-2; 10 nucleotides agree with TRBD2. The CDR3 is made up of 16 amino acids. The V gene's germline CDR1 is SGHRS and CDR2 YFSETQ. J gave up 7 bases and V 4 bases, and 10 bases lay outside the gene matches. The CDR3 bases are TGCGCCAGCAGCCTAGCTAGCGGGAGTCTCGTCGGGGAGCTGTTTTTT. As protein: CASSLASGSLVGELFF.

The V and J genes are TRBV3-1 (or the pseudogene TRBV3-2) and TRBJ1-1; a possible D gene is TRBD1 (6 bases). From germline, CDR1 is LGHDT and CDR2 YNNKEL (reference sequence). The CDR3 runs 18 residues. The germline V and J ends were trimmed by 3 bases and 3 bases, with 23 bases remaining between them. The CDR3 loop reads CASSHLRLDRLRDTEAFF. The CDR3, as DNA: TGTGCCAGCAGCCACCTGCGGTTGGACAGACTACGCGACACTGAAGCTTTCTTT.

This clone was recorded once. The V and J genes are TRBV5-1 and TRBJ2-2; 9 bases fit TRBD2. CDR3 length: 16 amino acids. With V trimmed by 2 bases and J by 5 bases, 7 bases remained unmatched. The germline V gene has CDR1 SGHRS and CDR2 YFSETQ. CDR3 sequence (DNA): TGCGCCAGCAGCTTCCTTAGCGGGAGTGTAACCGGGGAGCTGTTTTTT. It codes for CASSFLSGSVTGELFF.

This chain connects TRBV3-1 (or the pseudogene TRBV3-2) to TRBJ2-1; 10 bases match TRBD2. This CDR3 comprises 14 residues. The germline V gene encodes CDR1 LGHDT and CDR2 YNNKEL (reference sequence). J lost 9 bases, V lost 2 bases, and 4 bases had no gene match. Here the CDR3 DNA reads TGTGCCAGCAGCCAACTAGCGGGAGTCCCTGAGCAGTTCTTC. Encoded protein: CASSQLAGVPEQFF.

This clone was counted between two and nine times. The chain combines TRBV3-1 (or the pseudogene TRBV3-2) with TRBJ1-2; TRBD1 matches 9 bases. With 0 bases clipped from V and 9 bases from J, the junction kept 8 bases outside the gene matches. This CDR3 contains 15 residues. From germline, CDR1 is LGHDT and CDR2 YNNKEL (reference sequence). CDR3 nucleotides: TGTGCCAGCAGCCAAGATAGGACAGGGGATTCGCGCTACACCTTC. Translation gives CASSQDRTGDSRYTF.

The rearrangement joins TRBV19 to TRBJ2-1; 8 bases align to TRBD1. Germline loops: CDR1 LNHDA, CDR2 SQIVND (reference sequence). The CDR3 spans 15 residues. V shed 5 bases and J 7 bases; nucleotides not matched to a gene: 10. The CDR3 DNA is TGTGCCAGTAGTTACCGACGTGACAGGGGAAATGAGCAGTTCTTC. Translating it yields CASSYRRDRGNEQFF.

The chain recombines TRBV6-5 with TRBJ2-7; 7 bases align to TRBD2. The CDR3 extends over 15 amino acids. Germline trimming cut 2 bases from V and 0 bases from J; bases unmatched to any gene: 4. In germline, CDR1 is MNHEY, CDR2 SVGAGI. The CDR3 bases are TGTGCCAGCAGTTACGGTCTAGCGGACTCCTACGAGCAGTACTTC. This translates into CASSYGLADSYEQYF.

This sequence joins TRBV3-1 (or the pseudogene TRBV3-2) and TRBJ2-5, with TRBD2 matching over 8 bases. The germline gives CDR1 LGHDT, CDR2 YNNKEL (reference sequence). V shed 0 bases, J shed 5 bases, and the junction held 5 bases outside the gene matches. This CDR3 has 15 residues. CDR3 sequence reads: CASSQEAGGTETQYF. The CDR3 coding sequence is TGTGCCAGCAGCCAAGAGGCGGGAGGCACGGAGACCCAGTACTTC.

The chain links TRBV6-5 to TRBJ2-7; TRBD1 is a possible D gene (5 bases). Germline CDR1 is MNHEY and CDR2 is SVGAGI. The V and J ends lost 5 bases and 6 bases respectively, with 11 bases between them. This CDR3 has 12 residues. The CDR3 DNA reads as TGTGCCAGCAGTCGGCAGGGTACCGAGCAGTACTTC. The encoded protein is CASSRQGTEQYF.

CDR3 bases: TGTGCCAGCAGCCCCGGGACTAGTCGCTACAATGAGCAGTTCTTC. Its translation is CASSPGTSRYNEQFF. The chain recombines TRBV3-1 (or the pseudogene TRBV3-2) with TRBJ2-1, with TRBD2 matching over 8 bases. Losses at the gene ends were 4 bases for V and 3 bases for J; bases not matched to a gene: 5. The germline gives CDR1 LGHDT, CDR2 YNNKEL (reference sequence). The CDR3 has 15 residues.

The sample holds a few counts of this clone. The CDR3 is CASSVEAGEWSDTQYF. In DNA, the CDR3 is TGTGCCAGCAGCGTAGAAGCGGGAGAATGGTCAGATACGCAGTATTTT. V gene TRBV9 combines with J gene TRBJ2-3, with 8 bases that match TRBD2. The CDR3 extends over 16 amino acids. The V and J ends lost 0 bases and 4 bases, in that order; junction bases with no gene match: 7. Per the germline V gene, CDR1 is SGDLS and CDR2 is YYNGEE.

The chain combines TRBV29-1 with TRBJ2-2; D is uncertain. The CDR3 loop spans 10 amino acids. Trimming removed 5 bases at V and 5 bases at J, with 3 bases between. Germline V CDR1 and CDR2: SQVTM, ANQGSEA. CDR3 sequence: CSVLTGELFF. The CDR3 DNA follows: TGCAGCGTTTTAACCGGGGAGCTGTTTTTT.

This clone was counted once. This chain joins TRBV29-1 and TRBJ1-2; D perhaps matches TRBD1 (5 bases). Trimming left V 1 base short and J 4 bases short, with 16 bases between. The length of the CDR3 is 15 residues. Looked up from germline, CDR1 is SQVTM and CDR2 is ANQGSEA. The CDR3, as DNA: TGCAGCGTTGAAGGCCGTCCGGGGGAGCTCTATGGCTACACCTTC. It yields the protein CSVEGRPGELYGYTF.

The chain employs TRBV5-1 and TRBJ1-6; 8 bases align to TRBD1. Per the germline V gene, CDR1 is SGHRS and CDR2 is YFSETQ. The CDR3 totals 16 residues. The V and J ends lost 2 bases and 5 bases, in that order; junction bases with no gene match: 6. CDR3 protein: CASSLAGGRDNSPLHF. CDR3 DNA: TGCGCCAGCAGCTTAGCAGGGGGCAGGGATAATTCACCCCTCCACTTT.

V gene TRBV5-1 combines with J gene TRBJ2-7, with 7 bases matching TRBD1. The CDR3 spans 19 residues. V lost 4 bases, J lost 0 bases, and 19 bases stayed unmatched. Germline CDR1 SGHRS, CDR2 YFSETQ. The CDR3 DNA follows: TGCGCCAGCAGCCCTAATGCGGGTGCGGGCGGACAGGTCTCCTACGAGCAGTACTTC. This codes for CASSPNAGAGGQVSYEQYF.

The chain recombines TRBV4-1 with TRBJ2-7, with D possibly TRBD2 on 6 matching bases. Trimming shortened V by 4 bases and J by 0 bases, and 13 bases separated the two germline ends. From germline, CDR1 is MGHRA and CDR2 YSYEKL. This CDR3 has 15 amino acids. In DNA form, the CDR3 reads TGCGCCAGCAGCCTTGGTCTGGGGGGCTCCTACGAGCAGTACTTC. Its protein product is CASSLGLGGSYEQYF.

A single count supports this clone. The chain couples TRBV3-1 (or the pseudogene TRBV3-2) to TRBJ2-1; the D is unclear. This CDR3 comprises 15 residues. Germline lookup yields CDR1 LGHDT and CDR2 YNNKEL (reference sequence). Trimming pared 4 bases from V and 4 bases from J, leaving 14 bases between. CDR3 in amino acids: CASSPPASRYNEQFF. CDR3 DNA: TGTGCCAGCAGCCCTCCAGCCTCGCGGTACAATGAGCAGTTCTTC.

The chain combines TRBV20-1 with TRBJ2-3; 11 bases agree with TRBD2. There are 15 residues in the CDR3. The V gene's germline CDR1 is DFQATT and CDR2 SNEGSKA (reference sequence). Trimming at V came to 3 bases and at J to 1 base, leaving 3 bases not matched to a gene. The CDR3 spells CSASETSGGTDTQYF. CDR3 DNA sequence: TGCAGTGCTAGTGAGACTAGCGGGGGCACAGATACGCAGTATTTT.